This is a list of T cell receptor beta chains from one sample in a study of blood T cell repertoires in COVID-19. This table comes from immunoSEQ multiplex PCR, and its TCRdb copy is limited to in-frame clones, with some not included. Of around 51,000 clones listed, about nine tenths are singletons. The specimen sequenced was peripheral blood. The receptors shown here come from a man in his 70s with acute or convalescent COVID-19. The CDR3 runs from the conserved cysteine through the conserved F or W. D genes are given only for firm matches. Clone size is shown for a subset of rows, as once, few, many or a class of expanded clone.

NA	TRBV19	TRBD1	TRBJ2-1	CASSPDRSNYNEQFF	TGTGCCAGTAGTCCGGACAGGTCCAACTACAATGAGCAGTTCTTC
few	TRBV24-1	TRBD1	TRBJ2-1	CATSHGKGGFGNEQFF	TGTGCCACCAGTCACGGGAAAGGGGGCTTTGGAAATGAGCAGTTCTTC
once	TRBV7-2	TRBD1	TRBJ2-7	CASSSSPGTGSYEQYF	TGTGCCAGCAGTTCATCCCCCGGGACAGGATCCTACGAGCAGTACTTC
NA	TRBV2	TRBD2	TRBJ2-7	CASRDPPSGGSYEQYF	TGTGCCAGCAGGGACCCCCCCAGCGGGGGTTCCTACGAGCAGTACTTC
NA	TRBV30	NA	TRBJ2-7	CAWSVLGSVGASYEQYF	TGTGCCTGGAGTGTACTCGGTTCGGTTGGGGCCTCCTACGAGCAGTACTTC
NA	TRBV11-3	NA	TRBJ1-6	CASSFSNNSPLHF	TGTGCCAGCAGCTTCAGTAATAATTCACCCCTCCACTTT
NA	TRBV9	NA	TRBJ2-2	CASSVRNTGELFF	TGTGCCAGCAGCGTCCGGAACACCGGGGAGCTGTTTTTT
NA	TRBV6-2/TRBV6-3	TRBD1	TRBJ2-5	CASSESGTGGGETQYF	TGTGCCAGCAGTGAGAGCGGGACAGGGGGCGGGGAGACCCAGTACTTC
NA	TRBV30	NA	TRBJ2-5	CAWSGGPQETQYF	TGTGCCTGGAGTGGAGGGCCCCAAGAGACCCAGTACTTC
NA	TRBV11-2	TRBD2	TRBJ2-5	CASSLGLAGVGFRETQYF	TGTGCCAGCAGCCTCGGACTAGCGGGGGTGGGATTTCGAGAGACCCAGTACTTC